This is a list of T cell receptor beta chains from one sample in a study of blood T cell repertoires in COVID-19. Method: immunoSEQ multiplex PCR; TCRdb's copy keeps in-frame clones and lacks some. The sample has 400,000 to 550,000 clones, more than 85% seen once. The sequenced material came from peripheral blood. Receptor source: a woman aged 30 to 39 with acute or convalescent COVID-19. Both conserved end residues are part of each CDR3. Each record gives: V gene, D gene, J gene, clone size, CDR3 protein, CDR3 DNA. A D gene is named only where the DNA matches it firmly. A row's size may be missing; if present it is once, few, many or a size class.

>TRBV11-2|-|TRBJ2-7|-
CASSLYRGAYEQYF
TGTGCCAGCAGCCTATATAGAGGAGCCTACGAGCAGTACTTC
>TRBV12-5|-|TRBJ1-1|-
CASGLALLGGAGTEAFF
TGTGCTAGTGGTTTGGCCCTCCTGGGGGGGGCGGGGACTGAAGCTTTCTTT
>TRBV4-2|TRBD2|TRBJ2-1|-
CASSQDRRGGKYNEQFF
TGTGCCAGCAGCCAAGATAGACGGGGGGGAAAATACAATGAGCAGTTCTTC
>TRBV7-9|-|TRBJ2-5|-
CASSLVGETQYF
TGTGCCAGCAGCTTAGTCGGTGAGACCCAGTACTTC
>TRBV29-1|-|TRBJ2-5|-
CSVEEVNRKSQYF
TGCAGCGTTGAAGAAGTTAACAGAAAGTCCCAGTACTTC
>TRBV19|TRBD2|TRBJ2-1|once
CASSIGLAGWIVF
TGTGCCAGTAGTATTGGGTTAGCGGGGTGGATTGTCTTC
>TRBV9|TRBD1|TRBJ1-6|many
CASSASPGQGENSPLHF
TGTGCCAGCAGCGCAAGCCCGGGACAGGGGGAAAATTCACCCCTCCACTTT
>TRBV28|-|TRBJ2-5|-
CASSLNLGGSETQYF
TGTGCCAGCAGTTTAAATCTAGGAGGCTCAGAGACCCAGTACTTC
>TRBV6-1|-|TRBJ1-5|once
CASSEGTHSNQPQHF
TGTGCCAGCAGTGAGGGGACACATAGCAATCAGCCCCAGCATTTT
>TRBV15|-|TRBJ2-2|-
CAIEVGGELFF
TGTGCCATCGAGGTCGGCGGGGAGCTGTTTTTT
>TRBV7-9|TRBD2|TRBJ2-5|-
CASSYSGTGGGKETQYF
TGTGCCAGCAGCTACTCGGGAACTGGGGGGGGAAAAGAGACCCAGTACTTC
>TRBV27|TRBD2|TRBJ2-1|-
CASNLGSGGNYNEQFF
TGTGCCAGCAACCTTGGTAGCGGGGGAAACTACAATGAGCAGTTCTTC
>TRBV12-5|-|TRBJ2-7|-
CARRQRRAPYEQYF
TGTGCTAGGAGACAGCGTCGAGCCCCTTACGAGCAGTACTTC
>TRBV9|-|TRBJ1-2|-
CASSPDPGNYGYTF
TGTGCCAGCAGCCCAGACCCGGGGAACTATGGCTACACCTTC
>TRBV13|-|TRBJ1-2|few
CASSKQGYYGYTF
TGTGCCAGCAGCAAACAGGGTTACTATGGCTACACCTTC
>TRBV9|TRBD1|TRBJ1-2|-
CASSVGVAGGYGYTF
TGTGCCAGCAGCGTAGGGGTGGCAGGGGGCTATGGCTACACCTTC
>TRBV5-5|-|TRBJ2-7|-
CASSLVRAPYEQYF
TGTGCCAGCAGCTTGGTCAGGGCCCCCTACGAGCAGTACTTC
>TRBV11-2|TRBD2|TRBJ2-5|-
CATSGGALGETQYF
TGTGCCACTAGCGGGGGGGCCTTAGGAGAGACCCAGTACTTC
>TRBV3-1/TRBV3-2|-|TRBJ1-1|-
CASSQGLSNTEAFF
TGTGCCAGCAGCCAAGGTTTATCGAACACTGAAGCTTTCTTT
>TRBV30|-|TRBJ1-1|-
CAWSGQGRPEAFF
TGTGCCTGGAGTGGCCAGGGTAGACCTGAAGCTTTCTTT
>TRBV30|-|TRBJ2-4|-
CAWRNRVRDIQYF
TGTGCCTGGAGAAACAGGGTGAGGGACATTCAGTACTTC
>TRBV20-1|-|TRBJ2-1|-
CSARGDEQFF
TGCAGTGCTAGGGGCGATGAGCAGTTCTTC
>TRBV2|-|TRBJ1-6|few
CASSAGDDRFPLHF
TGTGCCAGCAGTGCCGGGGACGACAGGTTTCCCCTCCACTTT
>TRBV9|TRBD1|TRBJ2-7|-
CASSVGQGTYEQYF
TGTGCCAGCAGCGTAGGACAGGGCACCTACGAGCAGTACTTC